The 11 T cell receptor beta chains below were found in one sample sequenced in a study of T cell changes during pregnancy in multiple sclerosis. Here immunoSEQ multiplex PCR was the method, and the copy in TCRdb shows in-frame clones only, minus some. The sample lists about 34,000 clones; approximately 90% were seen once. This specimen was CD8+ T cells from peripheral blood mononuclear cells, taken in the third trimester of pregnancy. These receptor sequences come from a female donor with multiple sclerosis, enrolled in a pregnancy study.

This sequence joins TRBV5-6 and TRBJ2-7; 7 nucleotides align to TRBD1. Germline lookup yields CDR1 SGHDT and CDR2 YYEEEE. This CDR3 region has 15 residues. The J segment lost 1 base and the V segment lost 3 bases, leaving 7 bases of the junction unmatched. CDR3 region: CASSSYRQGSYEQYF. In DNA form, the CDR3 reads TGTGCCAGCAGCTCCTATCGACAGGGATCCTACGAGCAGTACTTC.

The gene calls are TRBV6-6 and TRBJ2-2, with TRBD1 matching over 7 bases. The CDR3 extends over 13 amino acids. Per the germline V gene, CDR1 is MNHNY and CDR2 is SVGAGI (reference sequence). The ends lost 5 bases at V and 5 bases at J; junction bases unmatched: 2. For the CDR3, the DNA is TGTGCCAGCAGTCAACAGGGGACCGGGGAGCTGTTTTTT. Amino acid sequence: CASSQQGTGELFF.

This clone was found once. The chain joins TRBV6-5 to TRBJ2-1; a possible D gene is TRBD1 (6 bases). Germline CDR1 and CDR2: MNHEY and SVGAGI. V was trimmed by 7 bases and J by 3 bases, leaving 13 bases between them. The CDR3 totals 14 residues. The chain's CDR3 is CASMADSLYNEQFF. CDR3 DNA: TGTGCCAGCATGGCGGACAGCCTCTACAATGAGCAGTTCTTC.

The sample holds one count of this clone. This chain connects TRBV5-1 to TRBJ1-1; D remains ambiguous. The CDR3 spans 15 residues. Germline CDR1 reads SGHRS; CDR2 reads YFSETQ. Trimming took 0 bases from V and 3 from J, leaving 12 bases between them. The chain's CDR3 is CASSLDAGSYTEAFF. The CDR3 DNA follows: TGCGCCAGCAGCTTGGATGCGGGGTCCTACACTGAAGCTTTCTTT.

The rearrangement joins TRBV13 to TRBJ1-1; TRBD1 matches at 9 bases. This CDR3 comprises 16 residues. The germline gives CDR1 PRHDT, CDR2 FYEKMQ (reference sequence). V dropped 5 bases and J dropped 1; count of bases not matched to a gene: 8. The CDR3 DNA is TGTGCCAGCAGCATCGGACAGGGGCGGTCGAACACTGAAGCTTTCTTT. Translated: CASSIGQGRSNTEAFF.

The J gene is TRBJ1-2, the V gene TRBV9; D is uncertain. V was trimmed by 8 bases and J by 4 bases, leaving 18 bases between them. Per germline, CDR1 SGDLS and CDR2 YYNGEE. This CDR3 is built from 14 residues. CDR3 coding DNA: TGTGCCAGTACTAACTTTGCCCGCCCCTATGGCTACACCTTC. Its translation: CASTNFARPYGYTF.

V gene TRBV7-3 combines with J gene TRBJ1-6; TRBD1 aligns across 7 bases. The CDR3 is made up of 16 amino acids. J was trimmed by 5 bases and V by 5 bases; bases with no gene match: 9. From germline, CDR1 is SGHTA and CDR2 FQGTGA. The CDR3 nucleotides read TGTGCCAGCAGCCCCCTGGGTAGGGGGCATAATTCACCCCTCCACTTT. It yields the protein CASSPLGRGHNSPLHF.

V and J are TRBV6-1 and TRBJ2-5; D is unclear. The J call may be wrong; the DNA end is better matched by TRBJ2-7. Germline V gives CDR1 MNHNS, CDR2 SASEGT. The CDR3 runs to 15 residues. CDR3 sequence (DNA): TGTGCCAGCAGTGAATCCCTAGAGTCCCCCTACGAGCAGTACTTC. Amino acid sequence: CASSESLESPYEQYF.

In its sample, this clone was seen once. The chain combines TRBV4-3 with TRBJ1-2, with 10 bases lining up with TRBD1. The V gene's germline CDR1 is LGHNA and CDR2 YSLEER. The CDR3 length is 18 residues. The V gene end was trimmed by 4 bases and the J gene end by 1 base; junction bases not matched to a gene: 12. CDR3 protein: CASSPGTGDVGVNYGYTF. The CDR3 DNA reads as TGCGCCAGCAGCCCCGGGACAGGGGACGTCGGGGTTAACTATGGCTACACCTTC.

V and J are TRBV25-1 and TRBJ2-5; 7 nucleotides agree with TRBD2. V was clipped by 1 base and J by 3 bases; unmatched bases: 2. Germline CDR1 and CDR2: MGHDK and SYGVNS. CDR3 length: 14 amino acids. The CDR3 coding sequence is TGTGCCAGCAGTGAATGGGCGGGAGAAGAGACCCAGTACTTC. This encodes CASSEWAGEETQYF.

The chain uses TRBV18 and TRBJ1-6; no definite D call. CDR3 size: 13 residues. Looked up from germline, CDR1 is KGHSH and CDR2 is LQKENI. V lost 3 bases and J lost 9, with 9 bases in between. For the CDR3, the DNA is TGTGCCAGCTCACCTATGGGAGGTTCACCCCTCCACTTT. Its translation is CASSPMGGSPLHF.